The subject of this entry is one TCR beta chain. Antigen unknown. The data are from a study of OX40 agonist ivuxolimab in advanced cancers. Overall study: Patients' therapy was ivuxolimab, an antibody that acts as an agonist of OX40 (CD134). Males comprised 70% to 90% of the group, whose mean age was approximately 60 years (range roughly 23 to 90). Study conclusions and caveats: CD4+ and CD8+ blood T cells expanded clonally by week 6 at 0.1 to 3.0 mg/kg.

The protocol was immunoSEQ multiplex PCR, while the TCRdb copy is restricted to in-frame clones and leaves out a portion. This table holds tens of thousands of clones, approximately 90% found once. Excluded were patients having autoimmune disease history or systemic immunosuppression. V trimming: 5 bases; J trimming: 4 bases; junction bases outside the gene matches: 10. This CDR3 is 15 amino acids long. The germline V gene encodes CDR1 SGHTA and CDR2 FQGTGA. This chain uses TRBV7-3 with TRBJ2-5; 7 bases agree with TRBD2. Sequenced here: CD4+ or CD8+ T cells sorted from blood, sampled in a trial of the OX40 agonist ivuxolimab. The TCR comes from an adult with an advanced solid tumor such as melanoma, head and neck, liver or kidney cancer. The DNA for the CDR3 is TGTGCCAGCAGCCGGAGCGGGGTTGTGGGAGAGACCCAGTACTTC. Protein sequence: CASSRSGVVGETQYF. The variable domain in full, with the rest retrieved from reference TRBV7-3 and TRBJ2-5, is GAGVSQTPSNKVTEKGKYVELRCDPISGHTALYWYRQSLGQGPEFLIYFQGTGAADDSGLPNDRFFAVRPEGSVSTLKIQRTERGDSAVYLCASSRSGVVGETQYFGPGTRLLVL.